These 27 T cell receptor beta chains were sequenced from one sample in a study of regulatory T cells in long-lasting Graves disease. Time point described: persistent/refractory GD, antithyroid drugs over 5 years with positive TRAb. Isolated PBMC RNA provided the starting material for the TCR library. Both iRepertoire HTBI primers and Arm-PCR of CDR3 regions were used to build the TCR beta libraries. TCRdb processed the multiplex PCR reads anew with MiXCR; each CDR3 protein has one entry. The sample lists fewer than 400,000 distinct CDR3 sequences, around 20% occurring once. The source material was peripheral blood mononuclear cells (PBMCs), sampled when the disease was refractory, from a patient treated with antithyroid drugs. Receptors were obtained from a female donor with Graves disease.

The table lists this clonotype with a few counts. The V and J genes are TRBV5-5 and TRBJ2-7; the D gene is possibly TRBD1 (5 bases). The V gene's germline CDR1 is SGHKS and CDR2 YYEKEE (reference sequence). CDR3 length: 15 amino acids. The V end was cut by 0 bases, the J end by 0 bases, with 10 bases between. This CDR3 is CASSLADRSSYEQYF. The CDR3 bases are TGTGCCAGCAGCTTGGCTGACAGAAGCTCCTACGAGCAGTACTTC.

The V call is TRBV19, the J call TRBJ1-1, with a weak D call TRBD1 (6 bases). Between the trimmed V and J ends, which lost 2 bases and 1 base, there was a span of 14 bases. Germline values: CDR1 LNHDA, CDR2 SQIVND (reference sequence). The CDR3 runs 16 residues. The CDR3 bases are TGTGCCAGTAGTATAATCTCCCACAGGGAGAACACTGAAGCTTTCTTT. This encodes CASSIISHRENTEAFF. The whole variable domain, remainder taken from reference TRBV19 and TRBJ1-1, is DGGITQSPKYLFRKEGQNVTLSCEQNLNHDAMYWYRQDPGQGLRLIYYSQIVNDFQKGDIAEGYSVSREKKESFPLTVTSAQKNPTAFYLCASSIISHRENTEAFFGQGTRLTVV.

The chain combines TRBV7-8 with TRBJ2-2; the match to TRBD1 covers 9 bases. The germline CDR1 and CDR2 sequences are SGHVS and FQNEAQ. J gave up 0 bases and V 4 bases, and 6 bases lay outside the gene matches. CDR3 size: 17 residues. CDR3 sequence: CASSSKRDRANTGELFF. The DNA of the CDR3 is TGTGCCAGCAGCTCAAAACGGGACAGGGCGAACACCGGGGAGCTGTTTTTT. Supplemented by reference TRBV7-8 and TRBJ2-2, the full variable domain reads GAGVSQSPRYKVAKRGQDVALRCDPISGHVSLFWYQQALGQGPEFLTYFQNEAQLDKSGLPSDRFFAERPEGSVSTLKIQRTQQEDSAVYLCASSSKRDRANTGELFFGEGSRLTVL.

This clonotype was seen repeatedly, ten times or more. The chain couples TRBV11-2 to TRBJ1-1; no clear D gene. Germline-derived CDR1 and CDR2 are SGHAT and FQNNGV. This CDR3 is 14 amino acids long. V dropped 6 bases and J dropped 11 bases, with 22 bases sitting between them. The CDR3 nucleotides read TGTGCCAGCAGTTCATCATTGGGAGTCCAGTATGCTTTCTTT. It specifies CASSSSLGVQYAFF.

This chain uses TRBV4-1 with TRBJ1-5; perhaps TRBD1 as D (6 bases). V was clipped by 3 bases and J by 2 bases, with 14 bases between them. The CDR3 sequence is 16 residues long. Germline values: CDR1 MGHRA, CDR2 YSYEKL. Here the CDR3 DNA reads TGCGCCAGCAGCCATATTAGGGGGATCGGCAATCAGCCCCAGCATTTT. As protein: CASSHIRGIGNQPQHF.

The V and J genes are TRBV7-2 and TRBJ2-2; 10 bases align to TRBD2. The V segment lost 6 bases and the J segment 5 bases; nucleotides outside the gene matches: 9. The CDR3 contains 16 residues. Germline CDR1 and CDR2: SGHTA and FQGNSA. CDR3 sequence reads: CASRLGGSGGTGELFF. CDR3 DNA sequence: TGTGCCAGCAGACTAGGGGGTAGCGGGGGGACCGGGGAGCTGTTTTTT.

The chain joins TRBV27 to TRBJ1-5; D possibly corresponds to TRBD1 (6 bases). Trimming pared 4 bases from V and 4 bases from J, leaving 17 bases between. The CDR3 spans 16 residues. Germline CDR1 is MNHEY and CDR2 is SMNVEV (reference sequence). CDR3 loop: CASSSFSRDKNQPQHF. The CDR3 DNA reads TGTGCCAGCAGTTCGTTCTCCCGGGACAAAAATCAGCCCCAGCATTTT.

The chain couples TRBV7-3 to TRBJ1-1; D is uncertain. The CDR3 length is 12 residues. Trimming pared 9 bases from V and 0 bases from J, leaving 8 bases between. Germline-derived CDR1 and CDR2 are SGHTA and FQGTGA. This CDR3 reads CASNDLNTEAFF. DNA of the CDR3: TGTGCCAGTAACGACCTGAACACTGAAGCTTTCTTT.

Details on this clonotype: A much larger clone is a single base away; this may be a read error. The V gene is TRBV7-2, the J gene TRBJ2-5, with D perhaps TRBD2 (5 bases). The V end was cut by 1 base, the J end by 4 bases, with 10 bases between. Germline CDR1 is SGHTA and CDR2 is FQGNSA. CDR3 length equals 14 residues. CDR3 nucleotides: TGTGCCAGCAGCTTAGAAGGCAGCGGAGAGACCCAGTACTTC. This encodes CASSLEGSGETQYF. Full variable domain (outside the CDR3, taken from reference TRBV7-2 and TRBJ2-5): GAGVSQSPSNKVTEKGKDVELRCDPISGHTALYWYRQSLGQGLEFLIYFQGNSAPDKSGLPSDRFSAERTGGSVSTLTIQRTQQEDSAVYLCASSLEGSGETQYFGPGTRLLVL.

This chain connects TRBV6-1 to TRBJ2-7; TRBD1 agrees at 8 bases. CDR1 MNHNS and CDR2 SASEGT come from the germline V gene. Germline trimming cut 6 bases from V and 5 bases from J; bases unmatched to any gene: 12. This CDR3 has 15 residues. The DNA for the CDR3 is TGTGCCAGCAGAGTTTGGGCCGGGACAGGCAACGAGCAGTACTTC. Amino acid sequence: CASRVWAGTGNEQYF.

The V call is TRBV30, the J call TRBJ2-7; D is possibly TRBD1 or TRBD2 (5 bases each). CDR1 GTSNPN and CDR2 SVGIG come from the germline V gene (reference sequence). CDR3 length equals 11 residues. V lost 7 bases, J lost 6 bases, and 13 bases lay in between. CDR3 loop: CAYKEGLEQYF. As DNA, the CDR3 is TGTGCCTATAAAGAGGGGCTCGAGCAGTACTTC.

The rearrangement joins TRBV7-9 to TRBJ2-2; a weak D match, TRBD1 (5 bases). Germline V CDR1 and CDR2: SEHNR, FQNEAQ (reference sequence). The CDR3 sequence is 16 residues long. Trimming took off 0 bases at V and 4 bases at J, with 12 bases between the two ends. CDR3 sequence reads: CASSLAGAVITGELFF. The CDR3 DNA reads as TGTGCCAGCAGCTTAGCAGGGGCAGTCATCACCGGGGAGCTGTTTTTT.

The V call is TRBV6-1, the J call TRBJ1-4; D is possibly TRBD1 (6 bases). Trimming left V 6 bases short and J 7 bases short, with 15 bases between. Germline assignment: CDR1 MNHNS and CDR2 SASEGT. This CDR3 contains 14 residues. CDR3 residues: CASSSGGGREKLFF. CDR3 nucleotide sequence: TGTGCCAGCAGCTCTGGGGGGGGGCGTGAAAAACTGTTTTTT.

This clonotype was recorded a few times. This chain joins TRBV7-2 and TRBJ2-5, with a weak D call TRBD2 (5 bases). Trimming cost V 3 bases and J 1 base, with 12 bases left between them. Looked up from germline, CDR1 is SGHTA and CDR2 is FQGNSA. The CDR3 runs to 15 residues. The CDR3 sequence: CASSLDFDGQETQYF. CDR3 DNA sequence: TGTGCCAGCAGCTTGGACTTCGACGGCCAAGAGACCCAGTACTTC. Filled out from reference TRBV7-2 and TRBJ2-5, the complete variable domain reads GAGVSQSPSNKVTEKGKDVELRCDPISGHTALYWYRQSLGQGLEFLIYFQGNSAPDKSGLPSDRFSAERTGGSVSTLTIQRTQQEDSAVYLCASSLDFDGQETQYFGPGTRLLVL.

This clonotype was counted a few times. This chain links TRBV20-1 with TRBJ2-5; a weak D match, TRBD2 (6 bases). Germline V gene lookup returns CDR1 DFQATT and CDR2 SNEGSKA (reference sequence). The V end lost 1 base, the J end lost 1 base, and 16 bases lay between the germline ends. The CDR3 covers 16 residues. The CDR3 reads CSARAGGGGTQETQYF. For the CDR3, the DNA is TGCAGTGCTAGAGCTGGGGGTGGCGGGACCCAAGAGACCCAGTACTTC.

This clonotype has only a few counts. The germline gene is not matched at one end of the junction; a read error may be the cause. J is TRBJ2-7 and V is TRBV11-1; D gene uncertain. This CDR3 spans 13 amino acids. From germline, CDR1 is SGHAT and CDR2 FQDESV (reference sequence). The CDR3 DNA reads TGTGCCAGCAGCTTAGGGTTCTCCTACGGGCAGTACTTC. It encodes CASSLGFSYGQYF.

This clonotype was detected many times. The chain is built from TRBV6-1 and TRBJ1-1; possibly TRBD1 for D (6 bases). V lost 3 bases to trimming and J lost 1 base, with 12 bases between them. The CDR3 spans 15 residues. The germline V gene encodes CDR1 MNHNS and CDR2 SASEGT. For the CDR3, the DNA is TGTGCCAGCAGTGAGCGACAGGTCTCGAACACTGAAGCTTTCTTT. This translates into CASSERQVSNTEAFF.

This chain links TRBV20-1 with TRBJ1-6, with TRBD1 matching over 7 bases. The CDR3 runs 17 residues. Germline-derived CDR1 and CDR2 are DFQATT and SNEGSKA (reference sequence). V lost 0 bases to trimming and J lost 4 bases; unmatched junction nucleotides: 9. The CDR3 loop reads CSARDPIGRGYNSPLHF. The CDR3 region has the DNA TGCAGTGCTAGAGATCCAATCGGCAGGGGGTATAATTCACCCCTCCACTTT.

This clonotype was counted only a few times. The junction departs from the called germline gene at one end, perhaps through a read error. The rearrangement uses TRBV24-1 and TRBJ1-5, with no clear D. The CDR3 contains 15 residues. In germline, CDR1 is KGHDR, CDR2 SFDVKD. CDR3 nucleotide sequence: TGTGCCAGCAGTTTTTCGCAGCTTAGCAATCAGCCCCAGCATTTT. It encodes CASSFSQLSNQPQHF.

Many counts were recorded for this clonotype. The V gene is TRBV12-3 or TRBV12-4, the J gene TRBJ2-4, with TRBD2 as a possible D gene (6 bases). The CDR3 runs to 15 residues. Trimming removed 3 bases from V and 0 bases from J, with 9 bases in between. DNA of the CDR3: TGTGCCAGCAGTTTGGAGGGACTAGCCAAAAACATTCAGTACTTC. It codes for CASSLEGLAKNIQYF.

This clonotype was observed a few times. The J gene is TRBJ2-7, the V gene TRBV29-1; 9 bases are a match to TRBD1. Looked up from germline, CDR1 is SQVTM and CDR2 is ANQGSEA. The length of the CDR3 is 12 residues. V shed 1 base and J 9 bases; nucleotides not matched to a gene: 4. CDR3 protein: CSVEADRGAQYF. In DNA, the CDR3 is TGCAGCGTTGAAGCGGACAGGGGCGCGCAGTACTTC.

The V and J genes are TRBV30 and TRBJ1-2, with a weak D call TRBD1 (5 bases). CDR3 size: 14 residues. V was pared by 8 bases and J by 1 base, with 17 bases between. Looked up from germline, CDR1 is GTSNPN and CDR2 is SVGIG (reference sequence). CDR3 DNA: TGTGCCGGATCACCGACAGATTTTAACTATGGCTACACCTTC. This gives the protein CAGSPTDFNYGYTF. The full variable domain, rest sourced from reference TRBV30 and TRBJ1-2, is SQTIHQWPATLVQPVGSPLSLECTVEGTSNPNLYWYRQAAGRGLQLLFYSVGIGQISSEVPQNLSASRPQDRQFILSSKKLLLSDSGFYLCAGSPTDFNYGYTFGSGTRLTVV.

The chain combines TRBV9 with TRBJ2-5; 9 nucleotides match TRBD1. Per the germline V gene, CDR1 is SGDLS and CDR2 is YYNGEE. V trimming: 2 bases; J trimming: 6 bases; junction bases outside the gene matches: 8. The CDR3 runs 15 residues. The DNA of the CDR3 is TGTGCCAGCAGCGTGGAGGGACAGGGAGGACAGACCCAGTACTTC. Translating it yields CASSVEGQGGQTQYF.

This clonotype was observed a handful of times. V gene TRBV20-1 combines with J gene TRBJ1-5; no clear D. This CDR3 is 12 amino acids long. Trimming left V 0 bases short and J 9 bases short, with 9 bases between. Germline V gene data show CDR1 as DFQATT and CDR2 as SNEGSKA (reference sequence). The CDR3 nucleotides read TGCAGTGCTAGAGATTCCCTAGGGCCCCAGCATTTT. Translated, it gives CSARDSLGPQHF.

J is TRBJ2-3 and V is TRBV7-3; tentatively, D is TRBD2 (5 bases). V gave up 5 bases and J gave up 0 bases, with 15 bases separating them. CDR3 size: 16 residues. Germline V gene data show CDR1 as SGHTA and CDR2 as FQGTGA. DNA for the CDR3: TGTGCCAGCAGCCCTGTGGGAGAGAGTAGCACAGATACGCAGTATTTT. This translates into CASSPVGESSTDTQYF. Full variable domain (missing parts from reference TRBV7-3 and TRBJ2-3): GAGVSQTPSNKVTEKGKYVELRCDPISGHTALYWYRQSLGQGPEFLIYFQGTGAADDSGLPNDRFFAVRPEGSVSTLKIQRTERGDSAVYLCASSPVGESSTDTQYFGPGTRLTVL.

Regarding this clonotype: An end of the junction does not agree with germline; a read error may underlie this. The chain joins TRBV7-2 to TRBJ2-2; D unclear. CDR3 length equals 13 residues. Germline loops: CDR1 SGHTA, CDR2 FQGNSA. CDR3 coding DNA: TGTGCCAACAGCTTAGTCCCGACCGGGGAGCTGTTTTTT. This sequence encodes CANSLVPTGELFF.

The rearrangement links TRBV4-1 to TRBJ1-2; the match to TRBD1 covers 8 bases. The CDR3 is 14 residues long. Germline V gives CDR1 MGHRA, CDR2 YSYEKL. V was clipped by 6 bases and J by 3 bases; unmatched bases: 6. The DNA of the CDR3 is TGCGCCAGCAGTTACCCAGGGGGCGACTATGGCTACACCTTC. It encodes CASSYPGGDYGYTF.